The 7 T cell receptor beta chains listed next were all sequenced from one sample in a study of cytomegalovirus exposure and HLA in healthy donors. The PCR was carried out with 60 Vbeta primers and 13 Jbeta primers. Clones were sequenced by immunoSEQ multiplex PCR, and TCRdb holds only the in-frame ones, with some missing. The sample consists of about 160,000 clones, approximately 76% of them appearing once. The sequenced material came from PBMCs. All receptors derive from a man aged 60 to 75 in good health and CMV-seronegative.

This sequence joins TRBV5-4 and TRBJ2-3; 12 bases match TRBD2. The CDR3 spans 16 residues. The V gene end was trimmed by 3 bases and the J gene end by 2 bases; junction bases not matched to a gene: 4. Germline V gene sequence: CDR1 SGHNT, CDR2 YYREEE (reference sequence). The DNA of the CDR3 is TGTGCCAGCAGCTCGGGACTAGCGGGTCACACAGATACGCAGTATTTT. It codes for CASSSGLAGHTDTQYF.

V usage is TRBV7-9 and J usage is TRBJ2-5; a weak D match, TRBD1 (6 bases). CDR1 is SEHNR and CDR2 is FQNEAQ in the germline V gene (reference sequence). The CDR3 has 14 amino acids. Trimming cost V 5 bases and J 2 bases, with 12 bases left between them. This chain's CDR3 is CASSKGTIQETQYF. The CDR3 nucleotides are TGTGCCAGCAGCAAGGGGACAATACAAGAGACCCAGTACTTC.

The gene calls are TRBV5-5 and TRBJ1-2; D gene unclear. The germline gives CDR1 SGHKS, CDR2 YYEKEE (reference sequence). The length of the CDR3 is 14 residues. Trimming cost V 9 bases and J 4 bases, with 19 bases left between them. The CDR3 nucleotides are TGTGCCACCAACCCGGAGACTGGGAGCTATGGCTACACCTTC. It translates to CATNPETGSYGYTF. The whole variable domain, remainder taken from reference TRBV5-5 and TRBJ1-2, is DAGVTQSPTHLIKTRGQQVTLRCSPISGHKSVSWYQQVLGQGPQFIFQYYEKEERGRGNFPDRFSARQFPNYSSELNVNALLLGDSALYLCATNPETGSYGYTFGSGTRLTVV.

This clone was seen just once. This chain uses TRBV27 with TRBJ2-7; the match to TRBD1 covers 9 bases. In germline, CDR1 is MNHEY, CDR2 SMNVEV (reference sequence). The CDR3 contains 15 residues. V was pared by 5 bases and J by 5 bases, with 10 bases of the junction left unmatched. The CDR3 protein is CASSLRRDRAHEQYF. CDR3 DNA sequence: TGTGCCAGCAGTCTCAGGAGGGACAGGGCCCACGAGCAGTACTTC.

The V gene is TRBV19, the J gene TRBJ2-7; maybe TRBD2 (6 bases). CDR1 LNHDA and CDR2 SQIVND come from the germline V gene (reference sequence). V was cut by 3 bases and J by 2 bases, with 11 bases left in between. This CDR3 region has 14 residues. CDR3 region: CASSMFGSTYEQYF. Written as DNA, the CDR3 is TGTGCCAGTAGTATGTTCGGGAGCACCTACGAGCAGTACTTC.

J is TRBJ2-3 and V is TRBV4-3, with D possibly being TRBD2 (6 bases). This CDR3 is 15 amino acids long. The germline gives CDR1 LGHNA, CDR2 YSLEER. Trimming pared 0 bases from V and 4 bases from J, leaving 11 bases between. CDR3 sequence reads: CASSQERRGPDTQYF. CDR3 nucleotide sequence: TGCGCCAGCAGCCAAGAGAGGCGGGGCCCAGATACGCAGTATTTT.

A few counts support this clone. One end of the junction does not line up with germline, which may come from a read error. The chain uses TRBV7-9 and TRBJ1-1; D possibly corresponds to TRBD1 (5 bases). The CDR3 spans 15 residues. Germline-derived CDR1 and CDR2 are SEHNR and FQNEAQ (reference sequence). CDR3 protein: CSSSLGSVGGTEAFF. The DNA for the CDR3 is TGTTCCAGCAGCTTGGGGTCCGTGGGGGGGACTGAAGCTTTCTTT.